The sequence of this T cell receptor beta chain was determined in a study of technical replicates of blood from a few donors. The table came from immunoSEQ multiplex PCR; TCRdb's copy has only in-frame clones and leaves some out. The sample yields some 80,000 clones, about 90% seen once. CDR3 length: 18 amino acids. V was clipped by 3 bases and J by 0 bases, with 18 bases between them. Germline CDR1 SGHDT, CDR2 YYEEEE. This clone turned up a few times. The sequence came from a human donor in good health. This rearrangement joins TRBV5-6 to TRBJ1-4, with a possible D match to TRBD1 (6 bases). The material sequenced was T cells isolated from PBMCs. For the CDR3, the DNA is TGTGCCAGCAGCTCTTTTAGGACAGCTGTTACAACTAATGAAAAACTGTTTTTT. Translating it yields CASSSFRTAVTTNEKLFF.